Following are 32 T cell receptor beta chains from one sample sequenced in a study of tumor-infiltrating lymphocytes in glioblastoma multiforme. TCR beta libraries were built from RNA through three nested multiplex PCR rounds using modified ARM-PCR. Each CDR3 protein gets one entry after TCRdb re-called the multiplex PCR reads with MiXCR. This sample has 15,000 to 20,000 distinct CDR3 sequences; about two thirds occur once, and the top ten carry 15% to 20%. Sequenced: peripheral blood. These receptors were taken from a male donor with glioblastoma.

This clonotype was seen ten or more times. The V and J genes are TRBV7-9 and TRBJ1-2; D unclear. Looked up from germline, CDR1 is SEHNR and CDR2 is FQNEAQ (reference sequence). The length of the CDR3 is 14 residues. V lost 2 bases and J lost 7, with 14 bases in between. Here the CDR3 reads CASSLPHLPGGYTF. The CDR3 nucleotides are TGTGCCAGCAGCTTACCGCACCTCCCCGGTGGCTACACCTTC.

The chain is built from TRBV11-3 and TRBJ2-1, with D perhaps being TRBD1 or TRBD2 (5 bases each). Per the germline V gene, CDR1 is SGHNT and CDR2 is YENEEA. The CDR3 spans 20 residues. Trimming removed 5 bases at V and 2 bases at J, with 28 bases between. DNA of the CDR3: TGTGCCAGCAGCGGAGGATCTAACGGGATAAGTTCGGGACCCTACAATGAGCAGTTCTTC. Translated, it gives CASSGGSNGISSGPYNEQFF.

Comment on this clonotype: Its ends do not fully match the called genes, so a read error is possible. The V call is TRBV11-2, the J call TRBJ2-2; D possibly uses TRBD1 or TRBD2 (6 bases each). Germline CDR1 SGHAT, CDR2 FQNNGV. The CDR3 runs 15 residues. CDR3 DNA sequence: TGTGCCAGCAGCTCAGTACGGGGGCACACCGGTGAGCTGTTTTTT. Residues: CASSSVRGHTGELFF.

The chain has TRBV6-5 and TRBJ2-3, with 11 bases fitting TRBD1. Germline V gene sequence: CDR1 MNHEY, CDR2 SVGAGI. Trimming removed 7 bases from V and 2 bases from J; junction bases left unmatched: 8. This CDR3 region has 16 residues. This CDR3 reads CASKMGTGGSTDTQYF. CDR3 nucleotides: TGTGCCAGCAAAATGGGGACAGGGGGTTCCACAGATACGCAGTATTTT.

Notes on this clonotype: One end of the junction does not line up with germline, which may come from a read error. This chain joins TRBV20-1 and TRBJ2-1; 8 bases match TRBD1. The germline CDR1 and CDR2 sequences are DFQATT and SNEGSKA (reference sequence). This CDR3 contains 14 residues. The CDR3 DNA reads as TGCAGTACTAGTCGACAGGGGTTCGAGTATGAGCAGTTCTTC. It is translated as CSTSRQGFEYEQFF.

The table lists this clonotype with a few counts. With a much larger clone just one base away, this may be a read error. The CDR3 DNA reads as TGCAGCGTTCTCCCCCCGGGTGAGAGGGACACCGGGGAGCTGTTTTTT. This codes for CSVLPPGERDTGELFF. The V and J genes are TRBV29-1 and TRBJ2-2; D perhaps matches TRBD2 (5 bases). Germline CDR1 SQVTM, CDR2 ANQGSEA. The CDR3 length is 16 residues. Trimming took off 5 bases at V and 3 bases at J, with 19 bases between the two ends.

A few counts support this clonotype. The chain uses TRBV6-2 or TRBV6-3 and TRBJ2-3; 12 nucleotides line up with TRBD2. The V gene's germline CDR1 is MNHEY and CDR2 SVGEGT. This CDR3 contains 20 residues. The V gene end was trimmed by 8 bases and the J gene end by 9 bases; junction bases not matched to a gene: 27. The CDR3 loop reads CASGGGGKLGQLAGGVTQYF. CDR3 DNA sequence: TGTGCCAGCGGGGGGGGGGGGAAACTCGGACAACTAGCGGGAGGAGTCACGCAGTATTTT.

In regard to this clonotype: A much larger clone lies one base from this, so it may be a read error. The genes are TRBV7-9 and TRBJ2-6; 7 bases match TRBD1. This CDR3 comprises 16 residues. The germline gives CDR1 SEHNR, CDR2 FQNEAQ (reference sequence). CDR3 in DNA: TGTGCCAGCAGCCCCTCAGGGGGACGTGGGGCCAACGTCCCGACTTTC. This sequence encodes CASSPSGGRGANVPTF. Full variable domain (missing parts from reference TRBV7-9 and TRBJ2-6): DTGVSQNPRHKITKRGQNVTFRCDPISEHNRLYWYRQTLGQGPEFLTYFQNEAQLEKSRLLSDRFSAERPKGSFSTLEIQRTEQGDSAMYLCASSPSGGRGANVPTFGAGSRLTVL.

A remark on this clonotype: One end of the junction fails to match germline, which may point to a read error. This chain uses TRBV29-1 with TRBJ1-3, with TRBD1 as a possible D gene (5 bases). Germline values: CDR1 SQVTM, CDR2 ANQGSEA. The length of the CDR3 is 13 residues. Written as DNA, the CDR3 is TGCAGCGTGAGCCGGGGACGCGGAAGCACCATATATTTT. Protein: CSVSRGRGSTIYF.

The gene calls are TRBV20-1 and TRBJ1-1; the D is unclear. The germline V gene has CDR1 DFQATT and CDR2 SNEGSKA (reference sequence). CDR3 length: 13 residues. V was clipped by 0 bases and J by 0 bases, with 5 bases between them. The CDR3 protein is CSARDQVNTEAFF. The DNA of the CDR3 is TGCAGTGCTAGAGATCAAGTGAACACTGAAGCTTTCTTT.

The genes are TRBV6-1 and TRBJ2-1; TRBD2 aligns across 14 bases. Per the germline V gene, CDR1 is MNHNS and CDR2 is SASEGT. V lost 6 bases, J lost 9 bases, and 13 bases stayed unmatched. The CDR3 runs to 17 residues. DNA for the CDR3: TGTGCCAGCAGACCGACTAGCGGGGGGGCCGCATTTTCTGAGCAGTTCTTC. Encoded protein: CASRPTSGGAAFSEQFF.

Concerning this clonotype: One end of the junction is discordant with germline, which a read error may explain. The V gene is TRBV20-1, the J gene TRBJ2-2; TRBD2 might be the D (5 bases). Germline V gene sequence: CDR1 DFQATT, CDR2 SNEGSKA (reference sequence). There are 15 residues in the CDR3. CDR3 sequence reads: CGARNSGPNTGELFF. The CDR3 coding sequence is TGCGGTGCTAGAAACAGCGGACCGAACACCGGGGAGCTGTTTTTT.

Turning to this clonotype: Relative to the germline gene, one junction end is altered; a read error may explain this. The chain's CDR3 is CTSRRIRGIYNEKFF. The CDR3 DNA reads as TGTACCAGCAGGAGAATTAGGGGGATCTACAATGAGAAGTTCTTC. The rearrangement uses TRBV11-2 and TRBJ2-1, with D possibly being TRBD1 (6 bases). This CDR3 spans 15 amino acids. Germline V lookup: CDR1 SGHAT, CDR2 FQNNGV. The variable domain in full, with the rest retrieved from reference TRBV11-2 and TRBJ2-1, is EAGVAQSPRYKIIEKRQSVAFWCNPISGHATLYWYQQILGQGPKLLIQFQNNGVVDDSQLPKDRFSAERLKGVDSTLKIQPAKLEDSAVYLCTSRRIRGIYNEKFFGPGTRLTVL.

As for this clonotype: One end of the junction varies from germline; a read error may be responsible. The chain joins TRBV12-3 or TRBV12-4 to TRBJ1-3, with 11 nucleotides matching TRBD1. This CDR3 region has 15 residues. The CDR3 DNA reads as TGTGCCAGCAGTGCGGACAGGGGGCGAGGAAACACCATATATTTC. Translated, it gives CASSADRGRGNTIYF.

Concerning this clonotype itself: One end of the junction is discordant with germline, which a read error may explain. V gene TRBV11-2 combines with J gene TRBJ2-1; the match to TRBD1 covers 8 bases. From germline, CDR1 is SGHAT and CDR2 FQNNGV. CDR3 length: 14 residues. The CDR3 reads CSSSLLSGGYEQFF. CDR3 sequence (DNA): TGTTCCAGCAGCCTTTTGTCAGGGGGCTATGAGCAGTTCTTT. Using reference TRBV11-2 and TRBJ2-1 for the parts outside the CDR3, the full variable domain is EAGVAQSPRYKIIEKRQSVAFWCNPISGHATLYWYQQILGQGPKLLIQFQNNGVVDDSQLPKDRFSAERLKGVDSTLKIQPAKLEDSAVYLCSSSLLSGGYEQFFGPGTRLTVL.

In its sample, this clonotype ranks as medium-sized. Likely a read error: the CDR3 ends without its conserved phenylalanine or tryptophan. This rearrangement joins TRBV11-2 to TRBJ2-1; 7 bases agree with TRBD1. This CDR3 has 15 residues. Germline CDR1 is SGHAT and CDR2 is FQNNGV. V lost 0 bases and J lost 8; bases outside the gene matches: 7. In nucleotides, the CDR3 is TGTGCCAGCAGCTTAGAGCGGACAGGTTTGGATGAGCAGTTCTCC. This translates into CASSLERTGLDEQFS.

With regard to this clonotype: A junction boundary mismatches the germline segment, possibly from a read error. The chain carries TRBV29-1 and TRBJ2-7; 10 nucleotides align to TRBD1. Germline V gene sequence: CDR1 SQVTM, CDR2 ANQGSEA. The CDR3 loop spans 13 amino acids. CDR3 coding DNA: TGCAGTGTTACCGGGACAGGGGATTACGAGAAGTACTTC. It is translated as CSVTGTGDYEKYF.

This clonotype was observed once. The junction does not match germline at one end; this may be a read error. This chain connects TRBV11-3 to TRBJ2-1; D is perhaps TRBD1 or TRBD2 (6 bases each). CDR1 is SGHNT, CDR2 YENEEA, per germline. The length of the CDR3 is 13 residues. In DNA form, the CDR3 reads TGTGCCAGTAGCTCGAGGGGGGAGAATGAGCAGTTCTTC. Encoded protein: CASSSRGENEQFF.

The chain couples TRBV12-3 or TRBV12-4 to TRBJ2-4; D gene ambiguous. The CDR3 totals 15 residues. V lost 2 bases and J lost 0, with 8 bases in between. The CDR3 loop is CASSLSSPAKNIQYF. The CDR3 coding sequence is TGTGCCAGCAGTTTATCCAGTCCAGCCAAAAACATTCAGTACTTC.

A note on this clonotype: An end of the junction differs from the germline gene, which may be a read error. V usage is TRBV20-1 and J usage is TRBJ2-7, with D possibly being TRBD2 (6 bases). CDR3 length equals 16 residues. Germline-derived CDR1 and CDR2 are DFQATT and SNEGSKA (reference sequence). The DNA for the CDR3 is TGCAGTGCTAGGGTGGCACTAGCAGGGAAGTCATACGATCAGTACTTC. Translating gives CSARVALAGKSYDQYF.

CDR3 sequence (DNA): TGTGCCAGCAGCCCTGGGACAGAGCAAGAGACCCAGTACTTC. It specifies CASSPGTEQETQYF. This rearrangement joins TRBV11-2 to TRBJ2-5, with 7 bases lining up with TRBD1. Germline CDR1 is SGHAT and CDR2 is FQNNGV. V dropped 5 bases and J dropped 2; count of bases not matched to a gene: 5. This CDR3 contains 14 residues. Complete variable domain (other parts from reference TRBV11-2 and TRBJ2-5): EAGVAQSPRYKIIEKRQSVAFWCNPISGHATLYWYQQILGQGPKLLIQFQNNGVVDDSQLPKDRFSAERLKGVDSTLKIQPAKLEDSAVYLCASSPGTEQETQYFGPGTRLLVL.

This sequence joins TRBV5-5 and TRBJ2-5; weak D call: TRBD2 (6 bases). Germline CDR1 SGHKS, CDR2 YYEKEE (reference sequence). With 0 bases removed from V and 1 base from J, the gap between germline ends came to 10 bases. The CDR3 length is 15 residues. The CDR3 loop reads CASSLGAGPQETQYF. The DNA of the CDR3 is TGTGCCAGCAGCTTGGGGGCGGGGCCCCAAGAGACCCAGTACTTC.

As concerns this clonotype: One end of the junction is discordant with germline, which a read error may explain. The rearrangement links TRBV7-9 to TRBJ2-2; TRBD1 agrees at 8 bases. Per the germline V gene, CDR1 is SEHNR and CDR2 is FQNEAQ (reference sequence). This CDR3 has 17 amino acids. The CDR3 nucleotides read TGTGCCAGCAGCGACAATACGGACAGGGTGATCACCGGGGGGCTGTTTTTT. Protein: CASSDNTDRVITGGLFF. Combining the CDR3 with reference TRBV7-9 and TRBJ2-2 gives the whole variable domain DTGVSQNPRHKITKRGQNVTFRCDPISEHNRLYWYRQTLGQGPEFLTYFQNEAQLEKSRLLSDRFSAERPKGSFSTLEIQRTEQGDSAMYLCASSDNTDRVITGGLFFGEGSRLTVL.

This clonotype is judged medium-sized. The chain uses TRBV29-1 and TRBJ2-1; a possible D gene is TRBD2 (6 bases). The V and J ends lost 6 bases and 7 bases respectively, with 13 bases between them. Germline V lookup: CDR1 SQVTM, CDR2 ANQGSEA. The CDR3 spans 12 residues. CDR3: CSVGTHKNEQFF. In nucleotides, the CDR3 is TGCAGCGTCGGGACTCACAAGAATGAGCAGTTCTTC.

This clonotype is judged large. V and J are TRBV11-2 and TRBJ1-1; tentative D call: TRBD1 (5 bases). V was shortened by 2 bases and J by 5 bases, with 15 bases between the two germline ends. From germline, CDR1 is SGHAT and CDR2 FQNNGV. The CDR3 is 15 amino acids. CDR3 bases: TGTGCCAGCAGCTTATTGTCGGCAGGGAGAACTGAAGCTTTCTTT. This sequence encodes CASSLLSAGRTEAFF.

As concerns this clonotype: Given the absence of the conserved phenylalanine or tryptophan at the CDR3 end, a read error is likely. V is TRBV29-1 and J is TRBJ2-1, with 15 bases matching TRBD2. CDR1 is SQVTM and CDR2 is ANQGSEA in the germline V gene. V trimming: 6 bases; J trimming: 9 bases; junction bases outside the gene matches: 6. This CDR3 is 14 amino acids long. CDR3 sequence: CSVEPGLAGGEQFV. In nucleotides, the CDR3 is TGCAGCGTCGAACCGGGACTAGCGGGGGGTGAGCAGTTCGTC.

Note on this clonotype: The CDR3 ends on some other residue instead of the conserved phenylalanine or tryptophan, so this is likely a read error. The J gene is TRBJ2-1, the V gene TRBV11-2; the match to TRBD2 covers 10 bases. The germline V gene encodes CDR1 SGHAT and CDR2 FQNNGV. This CDR3 spans 17 amino acids. Here the CDR3 DNA reads TGTGCCAGAAGCTCTGTTGCGGCTAGCGGGAGCAGTAATGGGCAGTTCTTA. Translated, it gives CARSSVAASGSSNGQFL.

Only a few counts were recorded for this clonotype. A much larger clone differs by one base, so this may be a read error. The rearrangement links TRBV29-1 to TRBJ1-3; D gene ambiguous. The germline V gene has CDR1 SQVTM and CDR2 ANQGSEA. This CDR3 region has 12 residues. Written as DNA, the CDR3 is TGCAGCGTTTGGTTCTCTGGAAGCACCATATATTTT. This translates into CSVWFSGSTIYF.

Notes on this clonotype: This may stem from a read error, because a much larger clone lies one nucleotide away. This rearrangement joins TRBV29-1 to TRBJ2-1, with a possible D match to TRBD2 (6 bases). This CDR3 is 12 amino acids long. Germline V CDR1 and CDR2: SQVTM, ANQGSEA. Trimming pared 6 bases from V and 8 bases from J, leaving 14 bases between. CDR3 in amino acids: CSVLTSYYEQFF. As DNA, the CDR3 is TGCAGCGTCCTGACTAGTTACTATGAGCAGTTCTTC.

In its sample, this clonotype was seen once. This rearrangement joins TRBV11-2 to TRBJ2-1; D ambiguous. This CDR3 spans 15 amino acids. Trimming took 7 bases from V and 3 from J, leaving 16 bases between them. The V gene's germline CDR1 is SGHAT and CDR2 FQNNGV. The chain's CDR3 is CASTPRQVNYNEQFF. CDR3 bases: TGTGCCAGCACCCCGAGGCAGGTTAACTACAATGAGCAGTTCTTC.

There are a few counts of this clonotype. The CDR3 loop reads CASSHDNQPQHF. CDR3 DNA sequence: TGTGCCAGCAGCCACGATAATCAGCCCCAGCATTTT. The rearrangement uses TRBV28 and TRBJ1-5; D is undetermined. CDR1 and CDR2 (germline): MDHEN, SYDVKM. Trimming stripped 6 bases from V and 4 bases from J, with 7 bases between. CDR3 length: 12 residues. The full variable domain, its missing parts supplied by reference TRBV28 and TRBJ1-5, is DVKVTQSSRYLVKRTGEKVFLECVQDMDHENMFWYRQDPGLGLRLIYFSYDVKMKEKGDIPEGYSVSREKKERFSLILESASTNQTSMYLCASSHDNQPQHFGDGTRLSIL.

The V call is TRBV6-6, the J call TRBJ2-7, with D perhaps TRBD1 (6 bases). Germline V CDR1 and CDR2: MNHNY, SVGAGI (reference sequence). This CDR3 has 16 amino acids. V dropped 0 bases and J dropped 3 bases, with 15 bases sitting between them. The CDR3 protein is CASSYSVYREFYEQYF. The CDR3 DNA follows: TGTGCCAGCAGTTACTCGGTGTACAGGGAGTTCTACGAGCAGTACTTC.